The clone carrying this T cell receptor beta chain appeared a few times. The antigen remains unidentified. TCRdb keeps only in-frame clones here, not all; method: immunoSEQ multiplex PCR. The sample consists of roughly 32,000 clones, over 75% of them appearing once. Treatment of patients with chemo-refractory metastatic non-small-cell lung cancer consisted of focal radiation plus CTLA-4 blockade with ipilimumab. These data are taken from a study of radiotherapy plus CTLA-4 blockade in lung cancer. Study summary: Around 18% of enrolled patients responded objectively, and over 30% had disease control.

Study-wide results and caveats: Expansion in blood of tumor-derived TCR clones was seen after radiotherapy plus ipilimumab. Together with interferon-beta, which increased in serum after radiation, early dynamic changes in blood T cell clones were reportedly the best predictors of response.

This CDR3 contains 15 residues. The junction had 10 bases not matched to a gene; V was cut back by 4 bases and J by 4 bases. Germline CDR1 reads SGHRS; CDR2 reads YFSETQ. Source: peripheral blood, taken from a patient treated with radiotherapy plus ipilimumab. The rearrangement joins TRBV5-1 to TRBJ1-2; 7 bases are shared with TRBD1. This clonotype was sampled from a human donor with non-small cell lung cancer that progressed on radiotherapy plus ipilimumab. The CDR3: CASSLSGQASYGYTF. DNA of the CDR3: TGCGCCAGCAGCCTAAGTGGACAGGCAAGCTATGGCTACACCTTC.